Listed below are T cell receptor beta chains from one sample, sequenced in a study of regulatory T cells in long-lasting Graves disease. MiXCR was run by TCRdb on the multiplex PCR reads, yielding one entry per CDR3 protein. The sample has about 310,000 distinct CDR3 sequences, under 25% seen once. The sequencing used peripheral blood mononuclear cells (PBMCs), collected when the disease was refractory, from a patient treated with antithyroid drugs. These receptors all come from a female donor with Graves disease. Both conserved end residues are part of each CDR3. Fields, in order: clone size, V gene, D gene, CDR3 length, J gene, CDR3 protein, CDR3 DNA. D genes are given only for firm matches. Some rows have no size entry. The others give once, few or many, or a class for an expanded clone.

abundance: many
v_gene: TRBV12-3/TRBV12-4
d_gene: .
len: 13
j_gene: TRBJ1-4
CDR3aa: CASSFGVIEKLFF
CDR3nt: TGTGCCAGCAGTTTCGGGGTGATCGAAAAACTGTTTTTT

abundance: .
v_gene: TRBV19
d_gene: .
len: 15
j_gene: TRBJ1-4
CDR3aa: CASSHPPGLGEKLFF
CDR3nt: TGTGCCAGTAGCCATCCGCCGGGGCTCGGTGAAAAACTGTTTTTT

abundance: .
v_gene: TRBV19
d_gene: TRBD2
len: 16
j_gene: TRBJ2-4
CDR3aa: CASSIGGLAGAGIQYF
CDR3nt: TGTGCCAGTAGTATAGGGGGACTAGCGGGAGCAGGCATTCAGTACTTC

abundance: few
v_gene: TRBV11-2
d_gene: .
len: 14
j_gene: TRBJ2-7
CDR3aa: CASSPRDTDYEQYF
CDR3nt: TGTGCCAGCAGTCCCCGGGACACTGATTACGAGCAGTACTTC

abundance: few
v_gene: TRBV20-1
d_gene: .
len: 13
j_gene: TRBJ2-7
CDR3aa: CSAIRGRTYEQYF
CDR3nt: TGCAGTGCTATCCGGGGTCGGACCTACGAGCAGTACTTC

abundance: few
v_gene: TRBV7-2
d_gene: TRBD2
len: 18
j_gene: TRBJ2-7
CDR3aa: CASSLDRLAGFSSYEQYF
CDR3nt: TGTGCCAGCAGCTTAGATAGACTAGCGGGGTTCAGCTCCTACGAGCAGTACTTC

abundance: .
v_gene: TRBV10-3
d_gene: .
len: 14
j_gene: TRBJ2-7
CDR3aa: CAISGIDGVDEQYF
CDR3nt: TGTGCCATCAGCGGAATAGATGGGGTGGACGAGCAGTACTTC

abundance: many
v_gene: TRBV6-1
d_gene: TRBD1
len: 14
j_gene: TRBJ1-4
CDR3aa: CASSAGTDNEKLFF
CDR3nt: TGTGCCAGCAGCGCCGGGACAGATAATGAAAAACTGTTTTTT

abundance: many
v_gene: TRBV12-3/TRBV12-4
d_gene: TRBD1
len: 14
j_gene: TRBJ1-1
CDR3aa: CASRPDRANTEAFF
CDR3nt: TGTGCCAGCAGACCGGACAGGGCGAACACTGAAGCTTTCTTT

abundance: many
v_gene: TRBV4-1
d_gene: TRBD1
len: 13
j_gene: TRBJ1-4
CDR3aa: CASRGTGGEKLFF
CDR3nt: TGCGCCAGCAGAGGGACAGGGGGTGAAAAACTGTTTTTT

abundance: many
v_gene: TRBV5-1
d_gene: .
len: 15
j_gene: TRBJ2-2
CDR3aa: CASSLEQGGTGELFF
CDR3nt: TGCGCCAGCAGCTTGGAACAGGGAGGCACCGGGGAGCTGTTTTTT

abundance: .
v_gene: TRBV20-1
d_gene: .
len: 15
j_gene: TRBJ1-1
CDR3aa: CSASDMSRGATEAFF
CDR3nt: TGCAGTGCCTCCGACATGTCGAGAGGAGCCACTGAAGCTTTCTTT

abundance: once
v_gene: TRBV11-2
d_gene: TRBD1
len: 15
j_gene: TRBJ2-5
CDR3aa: CASSLQPGQGETQYF
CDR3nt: TGTGCCAGCAGCTTACAACCGGGACAGGGGGAGACCCAGTACTTC

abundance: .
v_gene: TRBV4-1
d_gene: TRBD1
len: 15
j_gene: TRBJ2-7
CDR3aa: CASSLSGTGAYEQYF
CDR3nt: TGCGCCAGCAGCCTGTCCGGGACAGGCGCCTACGAGCAGTACTTC

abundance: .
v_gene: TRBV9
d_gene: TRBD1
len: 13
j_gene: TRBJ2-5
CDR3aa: CASSSGTGETQYF
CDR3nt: TGTGCCAGCAGCTCCGGGACAGGGGAGACCCAGTACTTC

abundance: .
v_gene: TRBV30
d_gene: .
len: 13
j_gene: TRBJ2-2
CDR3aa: CAWSVLGAGELFF
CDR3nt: TGTGCCTGGAGTGTACTAGGGGCCGGGGAGCTGTTTTTT

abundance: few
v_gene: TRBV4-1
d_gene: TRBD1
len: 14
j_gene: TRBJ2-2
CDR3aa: CASSLTTGAGELFF
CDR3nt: TGCGCCAGCAGCCTGACGACAGGGGCCGGGGAGCTGTTTTTT

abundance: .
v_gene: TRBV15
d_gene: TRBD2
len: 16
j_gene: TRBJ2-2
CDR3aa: CATSRGKREGTGELFF
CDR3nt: TGTGCCACCAGCAGAGGAAAGCGGGAGGGCACCGGGGAGCTGTTTTTT

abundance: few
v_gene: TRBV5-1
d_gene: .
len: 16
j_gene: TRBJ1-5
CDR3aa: CASSPAGTFSNQPQHF
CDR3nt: TGCGCCAGCAGCCCAGCCGGGACGTTCAGCAATCAGCCCCAGCATTTT

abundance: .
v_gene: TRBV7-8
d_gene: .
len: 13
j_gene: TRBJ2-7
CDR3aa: CASSPRGGKEQYF
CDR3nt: TGTGCCAGCAGCCCCAGGGGGGGCAAAGAGCAGTACTTC

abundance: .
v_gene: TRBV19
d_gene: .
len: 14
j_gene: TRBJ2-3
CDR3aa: CASSIEGGTDTQYF
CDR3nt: TGTGCCAGTAGTATAGAGGGGGGCACAGATACGCAGTATTTT

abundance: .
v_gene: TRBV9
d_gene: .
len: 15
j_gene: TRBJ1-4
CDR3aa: CASSSTDRSNEKLFF
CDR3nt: TGTGCCAGCAGCTCTACCGACAGAAGTAATGAAAAACTGTTTTTT

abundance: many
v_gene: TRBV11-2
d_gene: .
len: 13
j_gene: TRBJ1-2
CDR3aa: CASSPQRDLGYTF
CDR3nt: TGTGCCAGCAGCCCGCAAAGAGACCTGGGCTACACCTTC